Sequencing of this T cell receptor (beta chain) was carried out in a study of glioma-infiltrating T cells. Points on this clonotype: Its antigen is as yet unknown.

This CDR3 has 14 residues. CDR1 and CDR2 (germline): SEHNR, FQNEAQ (reference sequence). J gave up 6 bases and V 8 bases, and 13 bases lay outside the gene matches. The iRepertoire nested amplicon-rescue multiplex PCR amplified TCR alpha and beta CDR3s from RNA. TCRdb analysed the multiplex PCR reads with MiXCR anew, one entry per CDR3 protein. The table includes 300,000 to 450,000 distinct CDR3 sequences, around 45% detected once. Overall study results and limits: Above-expected tissue-blood divergence occurred in all gliomas, most in low-grade ones.

The chain uses TRBV7-9 and TRBJ2-7; 7 bases fit TRBD2. The sequencing input was glioma tissue, nonneoplastic brain tissue, or PBMCs (not recorded which). The receptor comes from a human donor with low-grade glioma or glioblastoma, undergoing nonglioma brain surgery, or in good health (not recorded which). CDR3 protein: CASSVLRENPEQYF. The CDR3 bases are TGTGCCAGCTCTGTGTTGCGGGAGAACCCCGAGCAGTACTTC.